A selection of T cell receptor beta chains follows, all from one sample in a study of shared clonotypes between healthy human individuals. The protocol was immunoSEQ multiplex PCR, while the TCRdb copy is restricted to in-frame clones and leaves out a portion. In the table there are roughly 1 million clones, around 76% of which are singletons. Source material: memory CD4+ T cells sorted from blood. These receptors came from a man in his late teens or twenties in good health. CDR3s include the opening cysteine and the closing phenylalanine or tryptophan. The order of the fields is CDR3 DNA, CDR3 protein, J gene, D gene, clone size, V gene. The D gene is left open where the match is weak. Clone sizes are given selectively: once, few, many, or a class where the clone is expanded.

TGTGCCACAAGAACCAGCGGTTACGAGCAGTACTTC	CATRTSGYEQYF	TRBJ2-7	.	.	TRBV19
TGTGCCAGCAGCGTAGTCGGGGTCATAGCGGGGTTTAGCACAGATACGCAGTATTTT	CASSVVGVIAGFSTDTQYF	TRBJ2-3	TRBD2	.	TRBV9
TGTGCCTGGAGTGTACGTTCCGGGACTAAAGAGACCCAGTACTTC	CAWSVRSGTKETQYF	TRBJ2-5	TRBD2	.	TRBV30
TGTGCCAGCAGTGAAGGTTTCGGGCAAATCTCACTGTTTTTT	CASSEGFGQISLFF	TRBJ1-4	.	.	TRBV2
TGCGCCAGCAGCCCTGGGACAGGGGCTTTCTTT	CASSPGTGAFF	TRBJ1-1	TRBD1	.	TRBV5-1
TGTGCCAGCAGGCCGACTAGCGGGGGGGGAGAGACCCAGTACTTC	CASRPTSGGGETQYF	TRBJ2-5	TRBD2	.	TRBV2
TGTGCCATCAAGGTACTAGCGAATTCTTACGAGCAGTACTTC	CAIKVLANSYEQYF	TRBJ2-7	TRBD2	.	TRBV10-3
TGTGCCAGCAGCTTGGCCGCATCGGGGGCAATTTATGGCTACACCTTC	CASSLAASGAIYGYTF	TRBJ1-2	.	.	TRBV5-6
TGTGCCTGGAGTGCGGTCGGACAGAGCTCTGGAAACACCATATATTTT	CAWSAVGQSSGNTIYF	TRBJ1-3	.	.	TRBV30
TGTGCCAGCAGCGCGGGGCAGGGGATATCCAACACTGAAGCTTTCTTT	CASSAGQGISNTEAFF	TRBJ1-1	.	few	TRBV9
TGTGCCAGCAGCTTGGGACGGGGGAACACTGAAGCTTTCTTT	CASSLGRGNTEAFF	TRBJ1-1	.	.	TRBV5-4
TGTGCCAGCAGTTATTTTACAGATACGCAGTATTTT	CASSYFTDTQYF	TRBJ2-3	.	few	TRBV6-6
TGTGCCAGCTCACCTAAGACAGGGGACACTGAAGCTTTCTTT	CASSPKTGDTEAFF	TRBJ1-1	TRBD1	few	TRBV18
TGTGCCATCAGCGACCGGGACTCGTACAATGAGCAGTTCTTC	CAISDRDSYNEQFF	TRBJ2-1	.	.	TRBV10-3